The 4 T cell receptor beta chains given below trace back to one sample, sequenced in a study of shared clonotypes between healthy human individuals (dated by TCRdb to about 2020). To prepare the library, the immunoSEQ multiplex PCR assay was applied. TCRdb mirrors the immuneACCESS table, restricted to in-frame sequences. Some clones are absent from its copies; in checked studies, under half trace to an unresolved V gene, and the reason for the others is unknown. The sample table records about 1.5 million clones; approximately 98% of these occur just once. Jointly, the top ten make up 0.45% of the sample. The sequenced sample consisted of naive CD4+ T cells sorted from blood. What this sample's cell subset or site label stands for: CD45RA+ positively selected. The origin of the receptors is a man under 40 in good health.

The V and J genes are TRBV23-1 and TRBJ2-5; 9 bases are a match to TRBD2. TRBV23-1 has ORF status, its function being uncertain. V lost 3 bases, J lost 3 bases, and 11 bases stayed unmatched. The CDR3 has 17 amino acids. The CDR3 is CASSHGGGASGKETQYF. The CDR3, as DNA: TGCGCCAGCAGTCACGGGGGAGGGGCTAGCGGGAAAGAGACCCAGTACTTC.

V is TRBV30 and J is TRBJ1-1; 7 bases match TRBD1. From germline, CDR1 is GTSNPN and CDR2 SVGIG (reference sequence). Germline trimming cut 1 base from V and 0 bases from J; bases unmatched to any gene: 5. The CDR3 runs 15 residues. In DNA, the CDR3 is TGTGCCTGGAGTGCCGGGGGGACAGTGAACACTGAAGCTTTCTTT. Protein: CAWSAGGTVNTEAFF.

This chain joins TRBV6-1 and TRBJ2-1; TRBD2 is a possible D gene (6 bases). The germline CDR1 and CDR2 sequences are MNHNS and SASEGT. V was clipped by 6 bases and J by 7 bases, with 16 bases between them. The CDR3 covers 14 residues. In nucleotides, the CDR3 is TGTGCCAGCAGCCGACAGCGGACTACAAATGAGCAGTTCTTC. Translating it yields CASSRQRTTNEQFF.

The chain recombines TRBV28 with TRBJ1-1; D gene ambiguous. V dropped 6 bases and J dropped 0 bases, with 11 bases sitting between them. There are 14 residues in the CDR3. The germline V gene encodes CDR1 MDHEN and CDR2 SYDVKM. The CDR3 spells CASSQNPMNTEAFF. In DNA, the CDR3 is TGTGCCAGCAGCCAGAACCCAATGAACACTGAAGCTTTCTTT.